This T cell receptor beta chain was retrieved from a study of blood T cell repertoires in COVID-19. Study in general: T cells, B-cell-depleted T cells, or PBMCs provided the cDNA or gDNA that served as material.

The V gene's germline CDR1 is KGHSH and CDR2 LQKENI. CDR3 length: 11 amino acids. V gave up 7 bases and J gave up 4 bases, with 6 bases separating them. Sequencing used immunoSEQ multiplex PCR; TCRdb keeps in-frame clones, though not all of them. The sample carries around 150,000 clones, around nine tenths recorded once. Participants came from about two dozen US areas, aged roughly 18 to 89 years. For recovered donors of Cohort 3, there were two negative PCRs, clearance, or symptom resolution. This TCR was recovered from a woman aged 50 to 65 who had recovered from COVID-19. The chain joins TRBV18 to TRBJ2-3; D call uncertain. The sample taken for sequencing was PBMCs or T cells enriched from blood (not recorded which). The CDR3 DNA reads as TGTGCCAGCTGGCGGTCAGATACGCAGTATTTT. This translates into CASWRSDTQYF.